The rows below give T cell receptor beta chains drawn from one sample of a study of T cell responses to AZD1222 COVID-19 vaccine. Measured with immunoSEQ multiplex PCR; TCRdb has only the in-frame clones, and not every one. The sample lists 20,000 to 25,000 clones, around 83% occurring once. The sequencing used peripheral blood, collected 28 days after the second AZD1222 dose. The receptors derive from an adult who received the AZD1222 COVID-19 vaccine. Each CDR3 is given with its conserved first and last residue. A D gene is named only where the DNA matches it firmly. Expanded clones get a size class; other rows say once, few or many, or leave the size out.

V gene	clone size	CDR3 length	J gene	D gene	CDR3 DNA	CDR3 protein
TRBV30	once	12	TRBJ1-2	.	TGTGCCTGCCGAAAGACGGACTATGGCTACACCTTC	CACRKTDYGYTF
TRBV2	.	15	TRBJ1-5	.	TGTGCCAGCAGCCTCTATAGGACAGACAATCAGCCCCAGCATTTT	CASSLYRTDNQPQHF
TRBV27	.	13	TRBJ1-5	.	TGTGCCAGCAGTTTATCGCGAGCCCAGCCCCAGCATTTT	CASSLSRAQPQHF
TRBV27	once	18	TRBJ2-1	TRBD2	TGTGCCAGCAGTTTAGCTCCTACCGGGACTAGCGGGCTAGGGGAGCAGTTCTTC	CASSLAPTGTSGLGEQFF
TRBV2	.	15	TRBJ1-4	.	TGTGCCAGCAGTGGCCGGACGGCCGGCGCCGGAAAACTGTTTTTT	CASSGRTAGAGKLFF
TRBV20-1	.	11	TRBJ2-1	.	TGCAGTGCCCACACGGGACCTGAGCAGTTCTTC	CSAHTGPEQFF
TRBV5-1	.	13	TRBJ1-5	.	TGCGCCAGCAGCCCAGAAAGTAATCAGCCCCAGCATTTT	CASSPESNQPQHF
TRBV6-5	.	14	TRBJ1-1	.	TGTGCCAGCAGTCGGGCCCACCCGACAGGAGAAGCTTTCTTT	CASSRAHPTGEAFF
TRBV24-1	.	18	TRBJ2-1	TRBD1	TGTGCCACCAGTGCCCTGGGCCCCGGGACAGATTACTACAATGAGCAGTTCTTC	CATSALGPGTDYYNEQFF
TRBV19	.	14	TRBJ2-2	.	TGTGCCAGCAGTTCTACAGGGAACGGCGGGGAGCTGTTTTTT	CASSSTGNGGELFF
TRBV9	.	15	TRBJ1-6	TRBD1	TGTGCCAGCAGCCTACGGACAGGGGCCAATTCACCCCTCCACTTT	CASSLRTGANSPLHF
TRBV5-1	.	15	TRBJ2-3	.	TGCGCCAGCAGCCCCACCCCAGGGTCTCAAGATACGCAGTATTTT	CASSPTPGSQDTQYF
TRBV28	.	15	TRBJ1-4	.	TGTGCCAGCAGTTTTCCCGGGGAGGGTCCTGAAAAACTGTTTTTT	CASSFPGEGPEKLFF
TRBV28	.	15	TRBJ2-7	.	TGTGCCAGCAGTTATGGTGGGCTAGCCCGGTACGAGCAGTACTTC	CASSYGGLARYEQYF
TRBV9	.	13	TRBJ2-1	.	TGTGCCAGCAGCGTAGGCGGGACTGAGGAGCAGTTCTTC	CASSVGGTEEQFF
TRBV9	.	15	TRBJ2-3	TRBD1	TGTGCCAGCAGCGTAACGGGACAGGGGATTGGTACGCAGTATTTT	CASSVTGQGIGTQYF
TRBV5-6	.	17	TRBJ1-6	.	TGTGCCAGCAGCTTGGGGGGCCCTCCAAGCTATAATTCACCCCTCCACTTT	CASSLGGPPSYNSPLHF
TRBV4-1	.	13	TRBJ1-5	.	TGCGCCAGCAGCCGGGAGCCTAACCAGCCCCAGCATTTT	CASSREPNQPQHF
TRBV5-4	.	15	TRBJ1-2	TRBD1	TGTGCCAGCACCCTATGGGGGCAGGGGGTTCATGGCTACACCTTC	CASTLWGQGVHGYTF